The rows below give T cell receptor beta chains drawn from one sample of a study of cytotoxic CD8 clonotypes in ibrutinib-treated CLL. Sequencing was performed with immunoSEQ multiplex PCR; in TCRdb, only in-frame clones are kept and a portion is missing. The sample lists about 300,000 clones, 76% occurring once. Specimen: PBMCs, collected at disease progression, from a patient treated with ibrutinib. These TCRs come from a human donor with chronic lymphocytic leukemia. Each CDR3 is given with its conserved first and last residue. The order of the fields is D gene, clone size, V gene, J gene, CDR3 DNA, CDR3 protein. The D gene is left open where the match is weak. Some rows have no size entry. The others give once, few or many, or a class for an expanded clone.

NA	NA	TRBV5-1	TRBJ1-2	TGCGCCAGCAGCCCGGCCGGGGGCACTAACTATGGCTACACCTTC	CASSPAGGTNYGYTF
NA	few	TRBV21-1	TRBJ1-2	TGTGCCAGCAGCCTCACAGGGTCAACGGGCTACACCTTC	CASSLTGSTGYTF
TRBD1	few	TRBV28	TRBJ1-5	TGTGCCAGCAGTTTAACAGGGGTCCAGCCCCAGCATTTT	CASSLTGVQPQHF
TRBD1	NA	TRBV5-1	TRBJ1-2	TGCGCCAGCAGCTTGGATGGGAGGACAGGGGGCTATGGCTACACCTTC	CASSLDGRTGGYGYTF
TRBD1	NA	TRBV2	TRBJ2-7	TGTGCCAGCAGATGGGACAGATCTAGCTCCTACGAGCAGTACTTC	CASRWDRSSSYEQYF
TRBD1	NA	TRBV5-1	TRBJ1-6	TGCGCCAGCAGCTTGGACTACAGGGGGTTGGGTTCACCCCTCCACTTT	CASSLDYRGLGSPLHF
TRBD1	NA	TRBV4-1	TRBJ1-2	TGCGCCAGCAGCCTAGCCGGGACAGGGGGCAGTGGCTACACCTTC	CASSLAGTGGSGYTF
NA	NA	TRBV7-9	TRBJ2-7	TGTGCCAGCAGCTTAGATTTGGACACTTACGAGCAGTACTTC	CASSLDLDTYEQYF
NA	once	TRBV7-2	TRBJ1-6	TGTGCCAGCAGCCTAATGACAAGTTCACCCCTCCACTTT	CASSLMTSSPLHF
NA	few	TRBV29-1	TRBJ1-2	TGCAGCGTTGATGACAGCCCCACTGGCTACACCTTC	CSVDDSPTGYTF
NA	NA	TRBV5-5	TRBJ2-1	TGTGCCAGCAGTTCCGACAGTCCCCCCTACAATGAGCAGTTCTTC	CASSSDSPPYNEQFF
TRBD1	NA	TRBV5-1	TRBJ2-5	TGCGCCAGCAGCTTGGGCGGGACAGGGGCACAAGAGACCCAGTACTTC	CASSLGGTGAQETQYF
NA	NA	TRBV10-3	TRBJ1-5	TGTGCCACCGTGGGGGAGCAGAATCAGCCCCAGCATTTT	CATVGEQNQPQHF
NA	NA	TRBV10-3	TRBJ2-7	TGTGCCACCCACTCTTTTGCAGGGTCCCACGAGCAGTACTTC	CATHSFAGSHEQYF
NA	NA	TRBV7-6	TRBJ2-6	TGTGCCAGCAGCCCGCCCCCTGAGGGAGGATCTGGGGCCAACGTCCTGACTTTC	CASSPPPEGGSGANVLTF
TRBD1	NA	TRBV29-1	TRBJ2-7	TGCAGCGTTATTACAGGGGGAGGTTACGAGCAGTACTTC	CSVITGGGYEQYF
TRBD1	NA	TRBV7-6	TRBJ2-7	TGTGCCAGCAGCTCCCATGGACAGGGAGTTCTGTACGAGCAGTACTTC	CASSSHGQGVLYEQYF
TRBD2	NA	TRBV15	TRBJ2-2	TGTGCCACCAGCAAGACTAGCGGGGTGGTTGGCACCGGGGAGCTGTTTTTT	CATSKTSGVVGTGELFF
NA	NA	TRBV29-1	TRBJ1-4	TGCAGCGTTGGGTATGCAACTAATGAAAAACTGTTTTTT	CSVGYATNEKLFF
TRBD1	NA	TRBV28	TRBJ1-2	TGTGCCAGCAGTGTGTCCAGGGGGCTCGGTGGCTACACCTTC	CASSVSRGLGGYTF
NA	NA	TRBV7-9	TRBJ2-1	TGTGCCAGCAGCAGGACTGGTGAGCAGTTCTTC	CASSRTGEQFF
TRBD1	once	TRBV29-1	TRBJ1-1	TGCAGCGTTAGTCCGGGACAGGGGACATGGCACGGCACTGAAGCTTTCTTT	CSVSPGQGTWHGTEAFF
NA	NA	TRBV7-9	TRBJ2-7	TGTGCCAGCAGCCCCGGACAGGGAGGGTACGAGCAGTACTTC	CASSPGQGGYEQYF
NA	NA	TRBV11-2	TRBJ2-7	TGTGCCAGCAGCGCTTGGATTTTCTACGAGCAGTACTTC	CASSAWIFYEQYF
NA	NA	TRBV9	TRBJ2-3	TGTGCCAGCAGCCCTGGGGAGTATACGCAGTATTTT	CASSPGEYTQYF
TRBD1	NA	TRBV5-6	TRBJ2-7	TGTGCCAGCAGCTACCGGGACAGAGGGAATCCAGAGCAGTACTTC	CASSYRDRGNPEQYF
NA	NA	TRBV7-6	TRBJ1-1	TGTGCCAGCAGGTTGACAGCCCGGAACACTGAAGCTTTCTTT	CASRLTARNTEAFF
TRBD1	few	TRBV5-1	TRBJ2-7	TGCGCCAGCAGTGCCCGACAGGGATCGGACGAGCAGTACTTC	CASSARQGSDEQYF
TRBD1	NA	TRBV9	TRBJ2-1	TGTGCCAGCAGCGTGGTGACAGGGGGTGGTGAGCAGTTCTTC	CASSVVTGGGEQFF
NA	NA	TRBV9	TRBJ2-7	TGTGCCAGCAGCCCGCCTTGGTCTGCTCTTCTGGGACTCTACGAGCAGTACTTC	CASSPPWSALLGLYEQYF
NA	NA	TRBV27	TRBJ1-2	TGTGCCAGCAGTTTTCGGACAGACTATGGCTACACCTTC	CASSFRTDYGYTF
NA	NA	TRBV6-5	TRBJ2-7	TGTGCCAGCAGTTTTGGTAGGGACCCCCGGTACGAGCAGTACTTC	CASSFGRDPRYEQYF